The present T cell receptor (beta chain) was sequenced within a study of T-cell reconstitution after alpha-beta-depleted transplantation in children (dated by TCRdb to the mid-2010s). For the wider study: Using TCR repertoire profiling, the study quantitatively followed how T-cell immune reconstitution unfolded in children after TCRalphabeta/CD19-depleted allogeneic hematopoietic cell transplantation.

The study at large found these results: In some patients, high TCRbeta diversity at day 60 was attributed to recipient T cells and intrathymic progenitors that had survived conditioning. Apparently early alphabetaT-cell count recovery about two months after transplant reportedly relied on only several hundred rapidly expanded clones derived from non-depleted graft cells. The frequencies of hyperexpanded clones fell over the following months, and after one year, T-cell counts and TCRbeta diversity were mostly attributed to newly produced T cells.

Libraries came from PCR. Data came from an Illumina HiSeq 2500. TCR libraries were prepared with molecular barcoding, using unique molecular identifiers to normalize TCRbeta repertoire quantification. TCRdb reran the public reads through fastp at Q25 and MiXCR, keeping productive beta chains. Entries that share a CDR3 protein sequence are merged under the most common genes and DNA. The sample has 150,000 to 250,000 distinct CDR3 sequences on record, roughly 6.5% of them singletons. The top ten hold roughly 4.5% of the sample. This clonotype is assessed as medium-sized (0.01 to 0.1%). Its recognized antigen is unknown. Per-base quality was not reported, and no clone a single base away is much larger than it. According to the study, the label for this sample's treatment or condition signals: allogeneic hematopoietic cell transplantation with graft depleted of TCRalphabeta T cells and CD19 B cells. The transplant recipients were children given TCRalphabeta/CD19-depleted allogeneic hematopoietic cell grafts.

CDR1 KGHDR and CDR2 SFDVKD are derived from the germline V gene. V is clipped by 5 bases and J by 2 bases, and the sequence between their germline boundaries is 23 bases long. The CDR3 goes from the cysteine to the phenylalanine over 18 residues. CDR3 DNA is the only sequence kept; it has 54 bases, read in frame from the first base. The chain is assembled from TRBV24-1 and TRBJ2-5; TRBD1 is possibly the D segment (6 matching bases). This TCR derives from a girl under three years old with combined immunodeficiency, due to receive a stem cell transplant. Sample: PBMCs, taken before TCRalphabeta/CD19-depleted stem cell transplant. The CDR3 amino acid sequence is: CATSVQGQLIPIQETQYF. The base sequence is TGTGCCACCAGTGTCCAAGGACAGCTCATACCCATTCAAGAGACCCAGTACTTC.